The T cell receptor beta chain under discussion was sequenced for a study of T cells after somatic rescue of genetic block (dated by TCRdb to 2019 to 2021). For the wider study: What the study looked at was long-term robustness, specifically in a T-cell system that came about through somatic rescue of a genetic block in T-cell development.

As regards this clone: Its antigen is still unknown. No base qualities exist here, and no much larger clone lies one base off it.

The library was made by the immunoSEQ multiplex PCR assay. Sourced from immuneACCESS, this table was stored by TCRdb with only in-frame sequences that have V and J called. A share of the clones is absent; for the studies checked, an unresolved V gene accounts for under half, and the remainder has no known explanation. This sample lists around 67,000 clones; 90% to 95% were detected once. The ten top clones hold about 3% of the sample. Trimming costs V 6 bases and J 4 bases, and their ends lie 16 bases apart. From the germline V gene, CDR1 is SQVTM and CDR2 is ANQGSEA. The CDR3 measures 14 amino acids from cysteine to phenylalanine. The read is trimmed to its CDR3 DNA, 42 bases read in frame from base 1.

This sequence uses TRBV29-1 and TRBJ2-1; the D gene may be TRBD1 or TRBD2, since each aligns over 6 bases. The sequence was obtained from a middle-aged man. Sequencing was performed on peripheral blood mononuclear cells (PBMCs). This receptor has the CDR3 CSVKTGAIYNEQFF. The DNA reads as follows: TGCAGCGTGAAGACGGGGGCAATATACAATGAGCAGTTCTTC.